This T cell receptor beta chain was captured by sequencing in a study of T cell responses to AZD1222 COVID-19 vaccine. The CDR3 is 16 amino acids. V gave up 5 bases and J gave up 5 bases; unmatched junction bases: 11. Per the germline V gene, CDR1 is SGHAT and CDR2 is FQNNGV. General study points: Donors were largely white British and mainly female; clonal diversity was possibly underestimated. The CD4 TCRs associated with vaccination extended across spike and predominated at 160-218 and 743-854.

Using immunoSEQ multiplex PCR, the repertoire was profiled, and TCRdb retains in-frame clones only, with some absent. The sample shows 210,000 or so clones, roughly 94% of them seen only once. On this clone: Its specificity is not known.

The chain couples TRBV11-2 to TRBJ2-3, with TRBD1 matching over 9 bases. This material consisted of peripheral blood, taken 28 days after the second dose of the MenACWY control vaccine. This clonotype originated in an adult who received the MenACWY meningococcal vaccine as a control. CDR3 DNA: TGTGCCAGCAGCCCCTCTGACAGGGGGATTGGAGATACGCAGTATTTT. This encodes CASSPSDRGIGDTQYF.